This TCR beta chain was obtained from a study of blood T cell repertoires in COVID-19 (dated by TCRdb to 2018 to 2021). With regard to the full study: Samples from collaborators originated in the United States, Italy and Spain and spanned both the acute and convalescent phases of COVID-19. The repertoires were released in a freely available public database intended as a resource for research on the immune response to SARS-CoV-2. HLA class I and class II types, where available, came from metadata supplied by the sample provider rather than from assay-based typing. A de-identified subject ID, COVID-19 status, age in years and sex were almost always included in the sample metadata. Samples came from the ongoing ImmuneRACE study (first 160 participants) plus 1,254 subjects from 6 global collaborators. The dataset comprised deeply sampled blood TCRbeta repertoires from subjects exposed to, actively infected with, or recovered from COVID-19. The material from the prospective study consisted of cDNA or gDNA derived from T cells, B-cell-depleted T cells, or PBMCs. Beyond this particular receptor, the publication reports: How much clinical and demographic metadata was included differed by source and by participant, and the metadata was provided uncurated.

The CDR3 sequence holds 18 residues, the cysteine and phenylalanine included. The CDR3 DNA has 54 bases and is translated from base 1. After removal of 0 bases from V and 3 bases from J, the junction retains 12 bases not matched to a gene. From the germline V gene, CDR1 is MNHEY and CDR2 is SVGEGT. TCRbeta CDR3 regions were amplified from genomic DNA using the immunoSEQ Assay, a bias-controlled multiplex PCR. For the original study's pipeline: The number of nucleated cells in each sample was estimated by amplification of reference gene primers within the assay. To quantify the absolute abundance of each unique TCRbeta CDR3 rearrangement, sequence reads were collapsed and filtered. For each sample, productive Simpson clonality was calculated as the square root of Simpson's diversity index across productive rearrangements. TCRdb's version of the immuneACCESS table is confined to in-frame rearrangements and falls short of the full clone set. An unresolved V gene accounts for under half of the shortfall where checked; the remainder is of unknown origin. V, J and clone size derive from that table, while D and trimming were established from the DNA sequence. This sample holds about 100,000 clones; roughly nine tenths were observed only once. The leading ten clones occupy 32% of the sample.

About this clone itself: Its antigen is still unknown. The sample holds no much larger clone one base away, and base qualities are not on file.

Whole blood was collected in K2EDTA tubes by collaborating institutions according to the institutions' own protocols. For TCRbeta analysis, collaborator samples were shipped as frozen whole blood, as isolated PBMCs, or as DNA extracted from either sample type. The receptor comes from a woman over 75 with acute or convalescent COVID-19. The V and J genes are TRBV6-2 or TRBV6-3 and TRBJ1-1, and TRBD1 aligns with 8 junction nucleotides. The sample consisted of peripheral blood. The DNA sequence is TGTGCCAGCAGTTACTCAGGCAGGGGGCGCCTTTTGGACACTGAAGCTTTCTTT. This codes for CASSYSGRGRLLDTEAFF.